Sequencing of this TCR beta chain was carried out in a study of graft-versus-host responses after intestinal transplantation (dated by TCRdb to about 2021). Looking at the study overall: Recipients received multivisceral, liver-intestinal, or isolated intestinal transplants. The cohort enrolled 20 to 30 intestinal transplant recipients, one of whom was a retransplant, and a few patients without pretransplant specimens were excluded. Instead of going to the commercial service, samples from a few later patients were sequenced in-house on an Illumina MiSeq and processed with MiXCR. To identify alloreactive clones, pre-transplant mixed lymphocyte reaction products were sequenced and then compared with unstimulated pre-transplant donor and recipient T cells. Every recipient was given anti-thymocyte globulin induction, followed by 2 to 3 years of maintenance tacrolimus and steroids. After intestinal transplantation, graft-versus-host and host-versus-graft alloreactive T cell clones were followed in the graft, circulation and bone marrow using bulk TCR-beta CDR3 sequencing. A peak of at least 4% donor T cells among recipient peripheral blood mononuclear cells was the definition used for donor T cell macrochimerism.

This clone is deemed medium-sized (0.01 to 0.1%). There are no base qualities to consult, and no much larger clone falls within one base. The time point tag for this specimen amounts to: cells obtained before transplantation from donor or recipient. In the mixed lymphocyte reactions, roughly 200,000 CFSE-labeled pre-transplant responders were plated with roughly 200,000 irradiated violet-dye-labeled stimulators and cultured for over 5 days. Proliferating CD3+CD4+CFSE-low and CD3+CD8+CFSE-low responder cells were FACS-sorted on a BD Influx sorter after the mixed lymphocyte reaction. The library relied on the immunoSEQ multiplex PCR assay. In most patients, genomic DNA was isolated using the Qiagen DNeasy Blood and Tissue Kit and sent frozen to Adaptive Biotechnologies for TCR sequencing. Adaptive Biotechnologies carried out high-throughput TCR-beta CDR3 sequencing of genomic DNA for most patients. The authors' pipeline ran thus. TCR sequencing data were retrieved from Adaptive's ImmunoSEQ software for roughly 17 patients, whereas three other patients were processed with MiXCR and VDJtools. To correct CD4 versus CD8 sorting errors, sequences present in both subsets at a frequency ratio below 5:1 were removed. Because the origin of CDR3 nucleotide sequences shared between donor and recipient could not be assigned, those sequences were removed. To be classed as alloreactive, a clone needed at least 2-fold expansion over unstimulated cells and a minimum CFSE-low frequency of 0.002% (template counts) or 0.001% (read counts). Clones were considered mappable if detected in sequenced pre-transplant spleen, lymph node, or MLR CFSE-low populations of the donor or recipient. The cumulative frequency of alloreactive clones was calculated as a percentage of all sequences, weighted by copy number. Sourced from immuneACCESS, this table was stored by TCRdb with only in-frame sequences that have V and J called. A share of the clones is absent; for the studies checked, an unresolved V gene accounts for under half, and the remainder has no known explanation. The DNA gave D and trimming, while V, J and clone size come from that table. The sample table contains 8,000 to 11,000 clones; only one count was recorded for 35% to 40% of them. The ten largest clonotypes hold 13% of the sample.

There are 15 amino acids in the CDR3, from cysteine to phenylalanine inclusive. Solely the CDR3 DNA is kept, with 45 bases framed from the first base. CDR1 and CDR2 were assigned from the germline V gene as ENHRY and SYGVKD. For this chain, trimming is 3 bases at the V end and 9 bases at the J end, and the number of junction bases without a gene match is 8. Overall study results and their limits: GvH clones were detected in recipient bone marrow, and some of these GvH clones were observed earlier in ileal mucosa or blood, consistent with an intestinal mucosal origin. The relatively low number and heterogeneity of intestinal transplant patients limited the conclusions. Early after transplant, peak levels of circulating GvH clones were found to be associated with declines in HvG clones. Patients with donor T cell macrochimerism had high GvH to HvG T cell clonal ratios in their allografts.

The sequences come from alloreactive CD8+ T cells from a mixed lymphocyte reaction culture, collected before intestinal transplant. Interpreted using the paper, the cell subset or site label stands for: CFSE-low proliferating T cells sorted from approximately 6-day pre-transplant mixed lymphocyte reaction (GvH or HvG direction). This TCR was sampled from a human patient who received an intestinal transplant. The chain joins TRBV10-3 to TRBJ1-5; 10 of the junction bases match TRBD1. The DNA reads as follows: TGTGCCATCAGTGATGGAGGACAGGGGGATGTGCCCCAGCATTTT. Translated, it reads CAISDGGQGDVPQHF.